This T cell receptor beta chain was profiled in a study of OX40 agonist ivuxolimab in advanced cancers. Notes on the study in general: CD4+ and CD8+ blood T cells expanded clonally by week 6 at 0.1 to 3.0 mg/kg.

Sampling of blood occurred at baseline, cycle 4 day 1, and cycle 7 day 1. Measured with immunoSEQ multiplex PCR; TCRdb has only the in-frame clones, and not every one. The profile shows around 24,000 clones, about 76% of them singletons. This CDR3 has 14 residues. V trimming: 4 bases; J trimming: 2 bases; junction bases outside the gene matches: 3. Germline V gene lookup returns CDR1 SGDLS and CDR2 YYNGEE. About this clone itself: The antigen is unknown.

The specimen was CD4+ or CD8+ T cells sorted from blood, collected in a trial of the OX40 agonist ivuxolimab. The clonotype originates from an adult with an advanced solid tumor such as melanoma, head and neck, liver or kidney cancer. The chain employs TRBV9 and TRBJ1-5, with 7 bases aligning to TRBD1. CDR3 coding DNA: TGTGCCAGCAGCCTAGGGACAGGCAATCAGCCCCAGCATTTT. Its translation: CASSLGTGNQPQHF.